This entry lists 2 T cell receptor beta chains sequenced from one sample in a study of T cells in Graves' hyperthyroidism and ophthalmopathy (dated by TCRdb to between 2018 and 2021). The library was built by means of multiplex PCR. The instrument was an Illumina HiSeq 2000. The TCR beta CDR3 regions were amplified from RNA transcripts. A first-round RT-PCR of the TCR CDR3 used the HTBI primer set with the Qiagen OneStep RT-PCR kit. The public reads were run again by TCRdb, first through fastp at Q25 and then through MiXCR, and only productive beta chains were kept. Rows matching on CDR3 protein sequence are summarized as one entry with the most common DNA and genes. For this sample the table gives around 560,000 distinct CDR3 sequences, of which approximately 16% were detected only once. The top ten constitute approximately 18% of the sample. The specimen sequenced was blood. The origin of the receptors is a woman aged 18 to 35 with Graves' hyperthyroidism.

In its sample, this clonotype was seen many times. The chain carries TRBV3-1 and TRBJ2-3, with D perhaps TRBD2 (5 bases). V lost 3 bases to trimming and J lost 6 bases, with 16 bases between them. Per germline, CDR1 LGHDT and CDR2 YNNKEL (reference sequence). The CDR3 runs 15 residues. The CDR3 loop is CASSQSKGRRDTQYF. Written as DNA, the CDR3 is TGTGCCAGCAGCCAGTCAAAGGGCAGGAGGGATACGCAGTATTTT.

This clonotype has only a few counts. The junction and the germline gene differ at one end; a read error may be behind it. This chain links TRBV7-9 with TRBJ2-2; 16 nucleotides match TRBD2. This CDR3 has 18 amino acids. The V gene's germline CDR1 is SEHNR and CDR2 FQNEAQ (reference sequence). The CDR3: CASSSGLAGGRNAGELFF. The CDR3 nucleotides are TGTGCCAGCAGCTCGGGACTAGCGGGAGGGCGGAACGCCGGGGAGCTGTTTTTT.